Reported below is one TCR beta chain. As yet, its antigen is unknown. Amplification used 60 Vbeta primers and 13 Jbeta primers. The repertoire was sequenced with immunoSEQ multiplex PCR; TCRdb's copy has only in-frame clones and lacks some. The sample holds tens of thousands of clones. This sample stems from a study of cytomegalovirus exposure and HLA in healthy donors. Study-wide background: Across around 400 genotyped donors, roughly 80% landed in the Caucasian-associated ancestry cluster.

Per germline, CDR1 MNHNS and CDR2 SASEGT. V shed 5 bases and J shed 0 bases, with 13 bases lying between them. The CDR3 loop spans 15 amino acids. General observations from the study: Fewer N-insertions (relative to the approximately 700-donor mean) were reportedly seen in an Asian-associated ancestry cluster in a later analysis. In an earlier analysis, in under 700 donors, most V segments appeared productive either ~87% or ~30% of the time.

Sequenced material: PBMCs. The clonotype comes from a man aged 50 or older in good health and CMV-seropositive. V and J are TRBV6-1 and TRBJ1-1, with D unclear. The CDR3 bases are TGTGCCAGCAGTTTTGGCGGCCCCGTGAACACTGAAGCTTTCTTT. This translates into CASSFGGPVNTEAFF.